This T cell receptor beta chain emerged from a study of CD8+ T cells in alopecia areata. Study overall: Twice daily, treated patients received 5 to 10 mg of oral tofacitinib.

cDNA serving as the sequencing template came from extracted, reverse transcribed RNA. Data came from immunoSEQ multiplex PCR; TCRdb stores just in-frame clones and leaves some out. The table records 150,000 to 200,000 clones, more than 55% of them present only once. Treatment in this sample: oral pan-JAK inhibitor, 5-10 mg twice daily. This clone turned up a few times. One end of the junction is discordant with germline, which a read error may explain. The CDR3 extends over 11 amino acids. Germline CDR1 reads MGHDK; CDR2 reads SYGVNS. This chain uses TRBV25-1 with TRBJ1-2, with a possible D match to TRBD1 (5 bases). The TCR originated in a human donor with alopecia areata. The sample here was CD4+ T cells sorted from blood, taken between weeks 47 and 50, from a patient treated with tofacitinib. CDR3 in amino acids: CASSENRFFFF. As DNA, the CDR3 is TGTGCCAGCAGTGAAAACAGGTTCTTCTTCTTC.